This TCR beta chain was captured in a study of blood T cell repertoires in COVID-19. The CDR3 is 16 amino acids. Germline lookup yields CDR1 SGHNT and CDR2 YYREEE (reference sequence). V was trimmed by 4 bases and J by 4 bases, leaving 17 bases between them. Only in-frame clones appear in the TCRdb table, and some are missing; sequencing was by immunoSEQ multiplex PCR. The sample has hundreds of thousands of clones; about nine tenths are singletons. The specimen sequenced was peripheral blood. This chain links TRBV5-4 with TRBJ2-2; D is possibly TRBD1 (7 bases). The sequence was collected from a woman aged 18-35 years with acute or convalescent COVID-19. CDR3 amino acids: CASSRGTAPSTGELFF. CDR3 DNA sequence: TGTGCCAGCAGCCGGGGGACAGCCCCATCCACCGGGGAGCTGTTTTTT.